This is a list of T cell receptor beta chains from one sample in a study of T-cell reconstitution after alpha-beta-depleted transplantation in children. TCRdb used MiXCR to reprocess the PCR reads, holding one entry per CDR3 protein. In the table there are some 150,000 distinct CDR3 sequences, about 9% of which are singletons. Sequencing used PBMCs, mostly from graft donor cells, obtained 180 days after TCRalphabeta/CD19-depleted stem cell transplant. Receptor source: a female patient aged 2 to 10 who had a stem cell transplant for congenital amegakaryocytic thrombocytopenia, so the T cells may come from the graft donor. The CDR3 runs from the conserved cysteine through the conserved F or W. D genes are given only for firm matches. A row's size may be missing; if present it is once, few, many or a size class.

j_call: TRBJ2-7; v_call: TRBV7-8; clone_size: many; d_call: -; cdr3_length: 14; cdr3_nt: TGTGCCAGCAGCTTAAGATGGGGGGCTGGTGAGCAGTACTTC; cdr3_aa: CASSLRWGAGEQYF
j_call: TRBJ2-1; v_call: TRBV10-3; clone_size: few; d_call: -; cdr3_length: 13; cdr3_nt: TGTGCCATCAGTGAGTCCCTGCCCAATGAGCAGTTCTTC; cdr3_aa: CAISESLPNEQFF
j_call: TRBJ1-1; v_call: TRBV25-1; clone_size: few; d_call: -; cdr3_length: 13; cdr3_nt: TGTGCCAGCAGTGAATTTGGGCCGCCCGAAGCTTTCTTT; cdr3_aa: CASSEFGPPEAFF
j_call: TRBJ1-1; v_call: TRBV4-3; clone_size: many; d_call: -; cdr3_length: 15; cdr3_nt: TGCGCCAGCAGCCAAGATGAGGGAGGAGACACTGAAGCTTTCTTT; cdr3_aa: CASSQDEGGDTEAFF
j_call: TRBJ1-3; v_call: TRBV10-3; clone_size: many; d_call: -; cdr3_length: 13; cdr3_nt: TGTGCCATCACCCAGGGCTCTGGAAACACCATATATTTT; cdr3_aa: CAITQGSGNTIYF
j_call: TRBJ1-2; v_call: TRBV18; clone_size: -; d_call: -; cdr3_length: 15; cdr3_nt: TGTGCCAGCTCACCAAGCGTACAGGTGAACTATGGCTACACCTTC; cdr3_aa: CASSPSVQVNYGYTF
j_call: TRBJ2-7; v_call: TRBV4-1; clone_size: few; d_call: TRBD2; cdr3_length: 15; cdr3_nt: TGCGCCAGCAGCCGACTAGCGGGCGATTCCTACGAGCAGTACTTC; cdr3_aa: CASSRLAGDSYEQYF
j_call: TRBJ1-5; v_call: TRBV28; clone_size: -; d_call: -; cdr3_length: 13; cdr3_nt: TGTGCCAGCAGCCCCCCCACGCGGGGGCCTCAGCATTTT; cdr3_aa: CASSPPTRGPQHF
j_call: TRBJ2-2; v_call: TRBV27; clone_size: -; d_call: TRBD1; cdr3_length: 17; cdr3_nt: TGTGCCAGCAGTTTACTACCCCCGACAGGGGTGGGCGGGGAGCTGTTTTTT; cdr3_aa: CASSLLPPTGVGGELFF
j_call: TRBJ2-7; v_call: TRBV6-2/TRBV6-3; clone_size: few; d_call: -; cdr3_length: 15; cdr3_nt: TGTGCCAGCAGTTACCCTACTGGACAGAACTACGAGCAGTACTTC; cdr3_aa: CASSYPTGQNYEQYF
j_call: TRBJ2-3; v_call: TRBV2; clone_size: many; d_call: -; cdr3_length: 15; cdr3_nt: TGTGCCAGCCGATGGGGGACTCATCGGACAGATACGCAGTATTTT; cdr3_aa: CASRWGTHRTDTQYF
j_call: TRBJ2-7; v_call: TRBV7-2; clone_size: many; d_call: TRBD1; cdr3_length: 15; cdr3_nt: TGTGCCAGCAGCTCCGTCGGGACAGGGGGCTACGAGCAGTACTTC; cdr3_aa: CASSSVGTGGYEQYF
j_call: TRBJ2-7; v_call: TRBV20-1; clone_size: few; d_call: TRBD2; cdr3_length: 14; cdr3_nt: TGCAGTGCTAGTAGGGCTAGCGGGAGTGTGGAGCAGTACTTC; cdr3_aa: CSASRASGSVEQYF
j_call: TRBJ2-5; v_call: TRBV9; clone_size: -; d_call: -; cdr3_length: 15; cdr3_nt: TGTGCCAGCAGCCCCCAGGGAGCGCTCCAAGAGACCCAGTACTTC; cdr3_aa: CASSPQGALQETQYF
j_call: TRBJ2-7; v_call: TRBV28; clone_size: many; d_call: -; cdr3_length: 12; cdr3_nt: TGTGCCAGCAGTCAACAGCTCTACGAGCAGTACTTC; cdr3_aa: CASSQQLYEQYF
j_call: TRBJ2-1; v_call: TRBV7-2; clone_size: many; d_call: TRBD1; cdr3_length: 14; cdr3_nt: TGTGCCAGCAGCTCCTATGACAGGGCCCATGAGCAGTTCTTC; cdr3_aa: CASSSYDRAHEQFF
j_call: TRBJ2-5; v_call: TRBV7-6; clone_size: few; d_call: -; cdr3_length: 15; cdr3_nt: TGTGCCAGCAGCCCCCTTCGTGGCGGCCAAGAGACCCAGTACTTC; cdr3_aa: CASSPLRGGQETQYF
j_call: TRBJ1-1; v_call: TRBV20-1; clone_size: many; d_call: -; cdr3_length: 13; cdr3_nt: TGCAGTGCTAGAGCTAGGGGTAGGGAGGAAGCTTTCTTT; cdr3_aa: CSARARGREEAFF
j_call: TRBJ2-3; v_call: TRBV10-3; clone_size: few; d_call: -; cdr3_length: 16; cdr3_nt: TGTGCCATCAGTGAAACCCGGGTGGGGGGCACAGATACGCAGTATTTT; cdr3_aa: CAISETRVGGTDTQYF
j_call: TRBJ1-6; v_call: TRBV12-3/TRBV12-4; clone_size: many; d_call: TRBD1; cdr3_length: 14; cdr3_nt: TGTGCCAGCAGGACAGGGGGTAAGACTTCACCCCTCCACTTT; cdr3_aa: CASRTGGKTSPLHF
j_call: TRBJ1-5; v_call: TRBV12-3/TRBV12-4; clone_size: many; d_call: TRBD1; cdr3_length: 17; cdr3_nt: TGTGCCAGCAGTTTAAGGGACAGGGGGCATAGCAATCAGCCCCAGCATTTT; cdr3_aa: CASSLRDRGHSNQPQHF
j_call: TRBJ2-2; v_call: TRBV12-3/TRBV12-4; clone_size: many; d_call: -; cdr3_length: 16; cdr3_nt: TGTGCCAGCAGTTTAAGGGGATTCGGCATAGCCGGGGAGCTGTTTTTT; cdr3_aa: CASSLRGFGIAGELFF
j_call: TRBJ1-6; v_call: TRBV20-1; clone_size: few; d_call: -; cdr3_length: 17; cdr3_nt: TGCAGTGCCACCAAGACAAACACCAGGACAGCCCATTCACCCCTCCACTTT; cdr3_aa: CSATKTNTRTAHSPLHF
j_call: TRBJ2-7; v_call: TRBV27; clone_size: -; d_call: -; cdr3_length: 13; cdr3_nt: TGTGCCAGCAGTTTTGACACAGACTACGAGCAGTACTTC; cdr3_aa: CASSFDTDYEQYF
j_call: TRBJ2-1; v_call: TRBV2; clone_size: -; d_call: -; cdr3_length: 15; cdr3_nt: TGTGCCAGCACTGTTCCAGGATTTGGGGTCAATGAGCAGTTCTTC; cdr3_aa: CASTVPGFGVNEQFF
j_call: TRBJ2-3; v_call: TRBV20-1; clone_size: many; d_call: TRBD2; cdr3_length: 14; cdr3_nt: TGCAGTGCTAGTGGGGGGGGAAGCACAGATACGCAGTATTTT; cdr3_aa: CSASGGGSTDTQYF
j_call: TRBJ1-5; v_call: TRBV6-2/TRBV6-3; clone_size: few; d_call: -; cdr3_length: 13; cdr3_nt: TGTGCCAGCGCCCCTCGGCGTTATCAGCCCCAGCATTTT; cdr3_aa: CASAPRRYQPQHF
j_call: TRBJ2-1; v_call: TRBV5-1; clone_size: -; d_call: TRBD1; cdr3_length: 14; cdr3_nt: TGCGCCACCAGCCGGGACAGGGAAGAAAGTGAGCAGTTCTTC; cdr3_aa: CATSRDREESEQFF
j_call: TRBJ1-2; v_call: TRBV7-6; clone_size: many; d_call: -; cdr3_length: 15; cdr3_nt: TGTGCCAGCAGCACCTTTCAGGGAGGAGGGGTTGGCTACACCTTC; cdr3_aa: CASSTFQGGGVGYTF
j_call: TRBJ2-3; v_call: TRBV20-1; clone_size: few; d_call: TRBD2; cdr3_length: 13; cdr3_nt: TGCAGTGCTATGGCGGGAGGCACAGATACGCAGTATTTT; cdr3_aa: CSAMAGGTDTQYF
j_call: TRBJ2-5; v_call: TRBV12-3/TRBV12-4; clone_size: many; d_call: TRBD2; cdr3_length: 14; cdr3_nt: TGTGCCAGCAGTTTCCTGACGCGGGGGGAGACCCAGTACTTC; cdr3_aa: CASSFLTRGETQYF
j_call: TRBJ2-1; v_call: TRBV12-3/TRBV12-4; clone_size: few; d_call: -; cdr3_length: 15; cdr3_nt: TGTGCCAGCAGTTTTTTAGCACGCTGGGGCAATGAGCAGTTCTTC; cdr3_aa: CASSFLARWGNEQFF
j_call: TRBJ2-3; v_call: TRBV12-3/TRBV12-4; clone_size: few; d_call: -; cdr3_length: 14; cdr3_nt: TGTGCCAGCAGTTTTCGGGTCCTCCAGGATACGCAGTATTTT; cdr3_aa: CASSFRVLQDTQYF
j_call: TRBJ2-7; v_call: TRBV20-1; clone_size: few; d_call: TRBD2; cdr3_length: 15; cdr3_nt: TGCAGTGCTGCGGGACTAGCGGGAGGCCACTACGAGCAGTACTTC; cdr3_aa: CSAAGLAGGHYEQYF
j_call: TRBJ2-5; v_call: TRBV11-2; clone_size: many; d_call: TRBD1; cdr3_length: 15; cdr3_nt: TGTGCCAGCAGCGCATGGACAGGGGTTGAGGAGACCCAGTACTTC; cdr3_aa: CASSAWTGVEETQYF
j_call: TRBJ2-2; v_call: TRBV3-1; clone_size: -; d_call: TRBD2; cdr3_length: 16; cdr3_nt: TGTGCCAGCAGCCAAGATTTGGGACTACGCACCGGGGAGCTGTTTTTT; cdr3_aa: CASSQDLGLRTGELFF
j_call: TRBJ1-1; v_call: TRBV20-1; clone_size: few; d_call: -; cdr3_length: 13; cdr3_nt: TGCAGTGCTAGGGCAGCAGCCGGGACTGAAGCTTTCTTT; cdr3_aa: CSARAAAGTEAFF
j_call: TRBJ1-4; v_call: TRBV20-1; clone_size: many; d_call: -; cdr3_length: 11; cdr3_nt: TGCAGTGCCCGCGTGACCCGAGAACTGTTTTTT; cdr3_aa: CSARVTRELFF
j_call: TRBJ1-2; v_call: TRBV10-3; clone_size: many; d_call: -; cdr3_length: 15; cdr3_nt: TGTGCCATCAGTGACTACGGGGACGGTACCTATGGCTACACCTTC; cdr3_aa: CAISDYGDGTYGYTF
j_call: TRBJ2-2; v_call: TRBV2; clone_size: few; d_call: TRBD2; cdr3_length: 15; cdr3_nt: TGTGCCAGCAGTTGGACTAGCGCAAACACCGGGGAGCTGTTTTTT; cdr3_aa: CASSWTSANTGELFF
j_call: TRBJ2-3; v_call: TRBV20-1; clone_size: many; d_call: TRBD2; cdr3_length: 18; cdr3_nt: TGCAGTGCTAGTACTCCTAGCGGGGGGGCGGGAAGCACAGATACGCAGTATTTT; cdr3_aa: CSASTPSGGAGSTDTQYF
j_call: TRBJ2-1; v_call: TRBV6-5; clone_size: many; d_call: -; cdr3_length: 15; cdr3_nt: TGTGCCAGCGGAGGTCGCAGAGACCATAGGGATGAGCAGTTCTTC; cdr3_aa: CASGGRRDHRDEQFF
j_call: TRBJ2-1; v_call: TRBV5-1; clone_size: few; d_call: -; cdr3_length: 11; cdr3_nt: TGCGCCAGCAGCTTGAACGATAAACAGTTCTTC; cdr3_aa: CASSLNDKQFF
j_call: TRBJ2-2; v_call: TRBV5-1; clone_size: many; d_call: -; cdr3_length: 17; cdr3_nt: TGCGCCAGCAGCTTAGTTCCGGGGCGTATCCCCACCGGGGAGCTGTTTTTT; cdr3_aa: CASSLVPGRIPTGELFF
j_call: TRBJ2-3; v_call: TRBV20-1; clone_size: many; d_call: -; cdr3_length: 12; cdr3_nt: TGCAGTGCCCCGCGCGGGTTGGATACGCAGTATTTT; cdr3_aa: CSAPRGLDTQYF
j_call: TRBJ2-1; v_call: TRBV3-1; clone_size: many; d_call: TRBD2; cdr3_length: 13; cdr3_nt: TGTGCCAGCAGCCTCCTAGGACTAGCGGAGCAGTTCTTC; cdr3_aa: CASSLLGLAEQFF
j_call: TRBJ2-3; v_call: TRBV20-1; clone_size: few; d_call: -; cdr3_length: 13; cdr3_nt: TGCAGTCCCTGGGGTCCGGGCACAGATACGCAGTATTTT; cdr3_aa: CSPWGPGTDTQYF
j_call: TRBJ1-6; v_call: TRBV5-1; clone_size: many; d_call: -; cdr3_length: 15; cdr3_nt: TGCGCCAGCAGCTTGGTGGCAGGGAATAATTCACCCCTCCACTTT; cdr3_aa: CASSLVAGNNSPLHF
j_call: TRBJ2-2; v_call: TRBV7-9; clone_size: few; d_call: -; cdr3_length: 12; cdr3_nt: TGTGCCAGCGACCCTTTTGTAGGGGAGCTGTTTTTT; cdr3_aa: CASDPFVGELFF
j_call: TRBJ2-5; v_call: TRBV19; clone_size: many; d_call: -; cdr3_length: 15; cdr3_nt: TGTGCAAGTAGTATCGGGACGGGTGACCAAGAGACCCAGTACTTC; cdr3_aa: CASSIGTGDQETQYF
j_call: TRBJ2-1; v_call: TRBV7-8; clone_size: many; d_call: TRBD2; cdr3_length: 19; cdr3_nt: TGTGCCAGCAGCTTGCCTCGGACTAGCGGGAGGGCCTGGGGCAATGAGCAGTTCTTC; cdr3_aa: CASSLPRTSGRAWGNEQFF
j_call: TRBJ1-1; v_call: TRBV27; clone_size: many; d_call: -; cdr3_length: 13; cdr3_nt: TGTGCCAGCAGTTCCCAGGGCAGGACTGAAGCTTTCTTT; cdr3_aa: CASSSQGRTEAFF